This T cell receptor beta chain appears in the sequencing data of a study of blood T cell repertoires in COVID-19. TCRdb keeps only in-frame clones here, not all; method: immunoSEQ multiplex PCR. Of hundreds of thousands of clones listed, more than 80% are singletons. The V gene's germline CDR1 is SGHVS and CDR2 FQNEAQ. The CDR3 loop spans 17 amino acids. V lost 1 base and J lost 0; bases outside the gene matches: 9. This chain links TRBV7-8 with TRBJ2-7; 7 nucleotides align to TRBD1. The TCR was taken from a man aged 45-65 years who had been exposed to COVID-19. Sequencing was done on a sample of PBMCs or T cells enriched from blood (not recorded which). The CDR3: CASSLGRGRGSSYEQYF. CDR3 sequence (DNA): TGTGCCAGCAGCTTAGGCCGCGGCAGGGGGAGCTCCTACGAGCAGTACTTC. Variable domain in full (rest from reference TRBV7-8 and TRBJ2-7): GAGVSQSPRYKVAKRGQDVALRCDPISGHVSLFWYQQALGQGPEFLTYFQNEAQLDKSGLPSDRFFAERPEGSVSTLKIQRTQQEDSAVYLCASSLGRGRGSSYEQYFGPGTRLTVT.